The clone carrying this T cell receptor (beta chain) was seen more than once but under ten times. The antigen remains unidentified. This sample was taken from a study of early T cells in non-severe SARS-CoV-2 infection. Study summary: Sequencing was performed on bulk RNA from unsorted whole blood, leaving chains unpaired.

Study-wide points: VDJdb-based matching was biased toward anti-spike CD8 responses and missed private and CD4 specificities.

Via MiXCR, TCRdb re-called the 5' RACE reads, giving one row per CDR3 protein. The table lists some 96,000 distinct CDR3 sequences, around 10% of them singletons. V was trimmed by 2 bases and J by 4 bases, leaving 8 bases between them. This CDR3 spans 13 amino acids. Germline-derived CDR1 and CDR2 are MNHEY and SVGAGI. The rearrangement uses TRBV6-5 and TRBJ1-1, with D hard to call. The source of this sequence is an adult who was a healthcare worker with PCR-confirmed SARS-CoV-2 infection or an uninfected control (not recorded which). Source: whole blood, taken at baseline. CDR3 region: CASSYGSLTEAFF. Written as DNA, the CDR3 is TGTGCCAGCAGTTACGGCAGCCTCACTGAAGCTTTCTTT.